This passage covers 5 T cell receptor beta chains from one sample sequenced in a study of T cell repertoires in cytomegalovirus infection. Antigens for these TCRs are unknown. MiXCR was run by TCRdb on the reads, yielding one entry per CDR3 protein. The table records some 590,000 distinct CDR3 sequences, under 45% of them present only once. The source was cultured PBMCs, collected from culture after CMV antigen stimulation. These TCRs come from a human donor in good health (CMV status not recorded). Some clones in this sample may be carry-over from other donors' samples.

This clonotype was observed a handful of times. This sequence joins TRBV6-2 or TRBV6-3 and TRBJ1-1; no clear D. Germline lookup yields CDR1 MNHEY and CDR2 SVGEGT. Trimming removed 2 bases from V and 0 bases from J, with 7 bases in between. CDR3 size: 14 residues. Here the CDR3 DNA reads TGTGCCAGCAGTTACGGCAGGTTGAACACTGAAGCTTTCTTT. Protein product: CASSYGRLNTEAFF.

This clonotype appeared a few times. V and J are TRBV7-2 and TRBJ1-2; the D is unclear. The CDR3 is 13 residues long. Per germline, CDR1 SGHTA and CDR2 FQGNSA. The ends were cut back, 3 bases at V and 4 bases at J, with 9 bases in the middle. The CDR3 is CASSFLFSYGYTF. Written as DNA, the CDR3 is TGTGCCAGCAGCTTCCTTTTTTCCTATGGCTACACCTTC.

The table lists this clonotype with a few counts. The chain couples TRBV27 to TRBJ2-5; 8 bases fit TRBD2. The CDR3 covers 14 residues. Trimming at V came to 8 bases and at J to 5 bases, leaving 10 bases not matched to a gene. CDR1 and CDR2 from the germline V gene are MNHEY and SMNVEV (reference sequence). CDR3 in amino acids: CASAAGERGETQYF. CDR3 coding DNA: TGTGCCAGCGCCGCCGGAGAGCGGGGGGAGACCCAGTACTTC.

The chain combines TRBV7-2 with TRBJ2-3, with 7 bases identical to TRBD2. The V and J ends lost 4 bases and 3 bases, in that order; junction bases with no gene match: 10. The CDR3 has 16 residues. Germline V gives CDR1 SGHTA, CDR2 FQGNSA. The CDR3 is CASSSRGQRDTDTQYF. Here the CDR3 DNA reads TGTGCCAGCAGCTCTCGGGGCCAGCGGGATACAGATACGCAGTATTTT.

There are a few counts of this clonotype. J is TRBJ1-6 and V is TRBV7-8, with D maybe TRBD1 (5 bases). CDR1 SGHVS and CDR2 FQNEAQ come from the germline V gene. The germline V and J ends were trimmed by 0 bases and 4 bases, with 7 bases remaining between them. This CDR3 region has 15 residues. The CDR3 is CASSLAGAYNSPLHF. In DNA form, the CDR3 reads TGTGCCAGCAGCTTAGCCGGGGCTTATAATTCACCCCTCCACTTT.